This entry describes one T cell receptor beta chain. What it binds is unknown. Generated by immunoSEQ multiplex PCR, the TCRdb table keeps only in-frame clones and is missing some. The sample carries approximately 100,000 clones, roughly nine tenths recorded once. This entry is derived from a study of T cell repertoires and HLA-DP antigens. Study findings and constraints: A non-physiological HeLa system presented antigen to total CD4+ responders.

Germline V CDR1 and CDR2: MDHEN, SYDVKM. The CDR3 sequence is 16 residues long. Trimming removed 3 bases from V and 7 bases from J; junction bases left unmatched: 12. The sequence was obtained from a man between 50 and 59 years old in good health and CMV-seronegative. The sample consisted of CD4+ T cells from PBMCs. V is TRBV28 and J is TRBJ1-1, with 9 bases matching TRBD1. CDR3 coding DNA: TGTGCCAGCAGTTTGCGTACCTCGACAGGGGGTGGTGAAGCTTTCTTT. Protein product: CASSLRTSTGGGEAFF.